The clone carrying this T cell receptor beta chain was seen just once. The protocol was immunoSEQ multiplex PCR, while the TCRdb copy is restricted to in-frame clones and leaves out a portion. The top ten hold around 30% of the sample, which has over 45,000 clones, 81% seen once. The sample is drawn from a study of blood T cell repertoires in COVID-19. Study-wide background: Acute and convalescent COVID-19 specimens originated in the United States, Italy and Spain. PBMCs, B-cell-depleted T cells, or T cells provided the cDNA or gDNA that made up the material.

The length of the CDR3 is 14 residues. The V end lost 3 bases, the J end lost 3 bases, and 10 bases lay between the germline ends. The germline CDR1 and CDR2 sequences are KGHSH and LQKENI. The sequence came from a woman of 80 years or more with active or convalescent COVID-19. V is TRBV18 and J is TRBJ2-3; D is unresolved. Specimen: peripheral blood. In DNA, the CDR3 is TGTGCCAGCTCACCCCTCGGTATGACAGATACGCAGTATTTT. Translated, it gives CASSPLGMTDTQYF.